This T cell receptor (beta chain) was identified in a study of regulatory T cells in long-lasting Graves disease. General observations from the study: The number of shared public clonotypes was higher in persistent patients (approximately 2,600) than new patients (966).

As to time point: newly diagnosed GD, antithyroid drugs for less than 3 months. From RNA extracted from PBMCs, the TCR library was made. The CDR3 totals 14 residues. V shed 3 bases and J 6 bases; nucleotides not matched to a gene: 7. The germline CDR1 and CDR2 sequences are WSHSY and SAAADI. Sequencing libraries for TCR beta were prepared with iRepertoire HTBI primers and Arm-PCR of CDR3 regions. TCRdb called the multiplex PCR reads again in MiXCR, with one record for every CDR3 protein. In the table there are fewer than 500,000 distinct CDR3 sequences, 16% of which are singletons. Comment on this clonotype: Antigen specificity is unknown.

The data also belong to a second study, concerning T cells in Graves' hyperthyroidism and ophthalmopathy.

The starting material was peripheral blood mononuclear cells (PBMCs), obtained at new diagnosis, from a patient treated with antithyroid drugs. This receptor was taken from a middle-aged man with Graves disease. V is TRBV10-2 and J is TRBJ2-7; TRBD1 matches at 8 bases. The CDR3 DNA reads as TGCGCCAGCAGTGAACAGGGGGTTGGGTCCGAGCAGTACTTC. Amino acids: CASSEQGVGSEQYF.